Presented here are 23 T cell receptor beta chains from one specimen sequenced in a study of blood T cell repertoires in COVID-19. Method: immunoSEQ multiplex PCR; TCRdb's copy keeps in-frame clones and lacks some. The sample consists of around 200,000 clones, approximately 86% of them appearing once. The sequenced material came from peripheral blood. The receptors come from a woman of 80 years or more in a cohort sampled during active or convalescent COVID-19.

The chain employs TRBV6-5 and TRBJ1-5; TRBD1 aligns across 9 bases. The trim removed 8 bases at V and 2 bases at J, leaving 4 bases unmatched. Germline V gene lookup returns CDR1 MNHEY and CDR2 SVGAGI. The CDR3 extends over 14 amino acids. The CDR3 region is CASSTGGGNQPQHF. The CDR3 bases are TGTGCCAGCTCGACAGGGGGAGGCAATCAGCCCCAGCATTTT.

The chain has TRBV27 and TRBJ1-2, with D unclear. The germline gives CDR1 MNHEY, CDR2 SMNVEV (reference sequence). The CDR3 runs to 15 residues. Trimming took off 6 bases at V and 8 bases at J, with 22 bases between the two ends. CDR3 sequence (DNA): TGTGCCAGCAGCCAAGGTCGGTCCCTTCTCGGGGGCTACACCTTC. Protein product: CASSQGRSLLGGYTF.

The genes are TRBV5-6 and TRBJ1-3; D is possibly TRBD1 (6 bases). The CDR3 has 15 amino acids. Germline lookup yields CDR1 SGHDT and CDR2 YYEEEE. With 1 base removed from V and 4 bases from J, the gap between germline ends came to 12 bases. The CDR3 sequence: CASSLRDIRGNTIYF. In DNA, the CDR3 is TGTGCCAGCAGCTTGCGGGACATCAGGGGAAACACCATATATTTT. The whole variable domain, filled in from reference TRBV5-6 and TRBJ1-3, reads DAGVTQSPTHLIKTRGQQVTLRCSPKSGHDTVSWYQQALGQGPQFIFQYYEEEERQRGNFPDRFSGHQFPNYSSELNVNALLLGDSALYLCASSLRDIRGNTIYFGEGSWLTVV.

This clone was observed a handful of times. CDR3: CASTPSYGNTIYF. The CDR3 DNA reads TGTGCCAGCACCCCGAGTTATGGAAACACCATATATTTT. The chain has TRBV12-3 or TRBV12-4 and TRBJ1-3; D not certain. The CDR3 covers 13 residues. Trimming stripped 7 bases from V and 3 bases from J, with 10 bases between.

This chain joins TRBV9 and TRBJ2-7; tentatively, D is TRBD1 (5 bases). This CDR3 contains 12 residues. Trimming took off 3 bases at V and 3 bases at J, with 7 bases between the two ends. Looked up from germline, CDR1 is SGDLS and CDR2 is YYNGEE. The CDR3 bases are TGTGCCAGCAGCGCTACAGGCTACGAGCAGTACTTC. This codes for CASSATGYEQYF.

The rearrangement joins TRBV27 to TRBJ1-6; 8 nucleotides align to TRBD1. The CDR3 length is 15 residues. J was trimmed by 6 bases and V by 4 bases; bases with no gene match: 5. The germline gives CDR1 MNHEY, CDR2 SMNVEV (reference sequence). The CDR3 loop is CASSSPGQVNSPLHF. DNA for the CDR3: TGTGCCAGCAGTTCGCCGGGACAGGTTAATTCACCCCTCCACTTT.

The sample holds one count of this clone. The chain combines TRBV18 with TRBJ2-7; 7 bases fit TRBD2. Trimming cost V 6 bases and J 2 bases; bases outside gene matches: 4. This CDR3 contains 13 residues. Germline assignment: CDR1 KGHSH and CDR2 LQKENI. CDR3 nucleotide sequence: TGTGCCAGCTCTAGCGGGCCCACCTACGAGCAGTACGTC. It yields the protein CASSSGPTYEQYV.

The genes are TRBV6-2 or TRBV6-3 and TRBJ1-5; 8 bases map to TRBD1. The CDR3 runs to 15 residues. From germline, CDR1 is MNHEY and CDR2 SVGEGT. The ends lost 6 bases at V and 6 bases at J; junction bases unmatched: 10. Here the CDR3 DNA reads TGTGCCAGCAGCTCGGACAGGGTGAGCGGTCAGCCCCAGCATTTT. As protein: CASSSDRVSGQPQHF.

This chain links TRBV7-2 with TRBJ1-2; 8 positions match TRBD1. CDR3 length equals 17 residues. Unmatched junction bases numbered 14, after V lost 4 bases and J lost 4 bases. Germline V gives CDR1 SGHTA, CDR2 FQGNSA. The CDR3 bases are TGTGCCAGCAGCTCATCCGTAAGGGCAGGGGGCGGCTATGGCTACACCTTC. Translation gives CASSSSVRAGGGYGYTF.

The chain combines TRBV4-1 with TRBJ2-7; 8 positions agree with TRBD1. The J segment lost 7 bases and the V segment lost 5 bases, leaving 13 bases of the junction unmatched. The CDR3 runs 15 residues. Per germline, CDR1 MGHRA and CDR2 YSYEKL. CDR3 in amino acids: CASSTFARGRGEQYF. As DNA, the CDR3 is TGCGCCAGCAGCACCTTCGCCAGGGGGCGTGGTGAGCAGTACTTC.

The V call is TRBV27, the J call TRBJ2-2; 8 bases agree with TRBD2. The CDR3 has 15 amino acids. Germline V CDR1 and CDR2: MNHEY, SMNVEV (reference sequence). J lost 5 bases, V lost 4 bases, and 6 bases had no gene match. The CDR3 DNA follows: TGTGCCAGCAGTTCCGCGGGGGGCTTGACCGGGGAGCTGTTTTTT. It is translated as CASSSAGGLTGELFF.

For the CDR3, the DNA is TGTGCCAGCAGCCAAACCGGGGGAATCACAGATACGCAGTATTTT. This codes for CASSQTGGITDTQYF. This chain connects TRBV7-2 to TRBJ2-3; the D gene is possibly TRBD2 (6 bases). This CDR3 comprises 15 residues. CDR1 is SGHTA and CDR2 is FQGNSA in the germline V gene. Trimming took 5 bases from V and 2 from J, leaving 14 bases between them.

A single count supports this clone. The chain joins TRBV6-5 to TRBJ1-4, with D possibly being TRBD1 (6 bases). The CDR3 contains 15 residues. V gave up 6 bases and J gave up 4 bases, with 15 bases separating them. Germline V gene sequence: CDR1 MNHEY, CDR2 SVGAGI. This CDR3 is CASRPRGAGNEKLFF. The CDR3 coding sequence is TGTGCCAGCAGGCCGCGGGGGGCTGGTAATGAAAAACTGTTTTTT.

The sample holds a few counts of this clone. The sample has other DNA sequences that encode this CDR3 too. The genes are TRBV30 and TRBJ1-6, with 7 bases fitting TRBD1. The CDR3 is 14 residues long. V lost 2 bases and J lost 5; bases outside the gene matches: 3. Germline V CDR1 and CDR2: GTSNPN, SVGIG (reference sequence). CDR3: CAWSRGQDNSPLHF. CDR3 nucleotide sequence: TGTGCCTGGAGTCGCGGACAGGATAATTCACCCCTCCACTTT.

CDR3 in amino acids: CASRTLQDASTDTQYF. DNA of the CDR3: TGCGCCAGCAGAACGCTACAGGACGCTAGCACAGATACGCAGTATTTT. The rearrangement uses TRBV5-1 and TRBJ2-3, with a tentative D call TRBD1 (5 bases). The germline V gene has CDR1 SGHRS and CDR2 YFSETQ. V gave up 5 bases and J gave up 0 bases, with 16 bases separating them. The CDR3 is 16 amino acids.

V usage is TRBV7-9 and J usage is TRBJ2-7, with TRBD2 matching over 12 bases. Germline trimming cut 1 base from V and 0 bases from J; bases unmatched to any gene: 1. The germline CDR1 and CDR2 sequences are SEHNR and FQNEAQ (reference sequence). The CDR3 sequence is 16 residues long. CDR3 sequence: CASSLGTSGDSYEQYF. In nucleotides, the CDR3 is TGTGCCAGCAGCTTAGGGACTAGCGGGGACTCCTACGAGCAGTACTTC.

This sequence joins TRBV10-1 and TRBJ2-5; weak D call: TRBD2 (6 bases). V lost 0 bases to trimming and J lost 7 bases, with 15 bases between them. The CDR3 is 15 amino acids. In germline, CDR1 is WNHNN, CDR2 SYGVQD (reference sequence). The CDR3 region is CASSESSVGRRTQYF. CDR3 bases: TGCGCCAGCAGTGAGTCTTCCGTCGGGAGAAGGACCCAGTACTTC.

The chain joins TRBV19 to TRBJ1-5; 8 nucleotides align to TRBD1. V lost 6 bases to trimming and J lost 2 bases; unmatched junction nucleotides: 3. The CDR3 is 14 residues long. CDR1 is LNHDA and CDR2 is SQIVND in the germline V gene (reference sequence). The CDR3 DNA reads TGTGCCAGTAGGATGACAGGGGGCAATCAGCCCCAGCATTTT. Its translation: CASRMTGGNQPQHF.

The rearrangement joins TRBV11-2 to TRBJ1-2, with D unresolved. Trimming shortened V by 2 bases and J by 4 bases, and 17 bases separated the two germline ends. Germline CDR1 and CDR2: SGHAT and FQNNGV. This CDR3 region has 16 residues. The CDR3 loop reads CASSLFIWRNLYGYTF. The CDR3 DNA is TGTGCCAGCAGCTTATTTATCTGGCGGAACCTCTATGGCTACACCTTC.

This clone was counted once. The V and J genes are TRBV6-6 and TRBJ1-1; D is possibly TRBD1 (6 bases). The CDR3 runs 14 residues. Trimming stripped 6 bases from V and 1 base from J, with 12 bases between. Germline lookup yields CDR1 MNHNY and CDR2 SVGAGI (reference sequence). The CDR3 nucleotides read TGTGCCAGCAGACGATGGACAGAGAACACTGAAGCTTTCTTT. This sequence encodes CASRRWTENTEAFF.

The chain links TRBV10-3 to TRBJ1-3, with 7 bases aligning to TRBD1. Germline loops: CDR1 ENHRY, CDR2 SYGVKD. The V gene end was trimmed by 2 bases and the J gene end by 0 bases; junction bases not matched to a gene: 7. The CDR3 consists of 17 residues. The CDR3 nucleotides read TGTGCCATCAGTGAGCCAAACAGGGGAGCCTCTGGAAACACCATATATTTT. It codes for CAISEPNRGASGNTIYF.

This sequence joins TRBV5-3 and TRBJ1-5, with 7 positions matching TRBD1. Being an ORF, TRBV5-3 has a function that is uncertain. The V gene end was trimmed by 5 bases and the J gene end by 7 bases; junction bases not matched to a gene: 9. The CDR3 covers 14 residues. The CDR3 nucleotides read TGTGCCAGAAGGCAAGACAGGGTTCTACAGCCCCAGCATTTT. Amino acids: CARRQDRVLQPQHF.

The V gene is TRBV12-5, the J gene TRBJ2-1, with D maybe TRBD1 (5 bases). Per the germline V gene, CDR1 is LGHNT and CDR2 is FRNRAP. CDR3 length: 15 amino acids. The V end lost 1 base, the J end lost 6 bases, and 13 bases lay between the germline ends. The DNA of the CDR3 is TGTGCTAGTGGTTTGGAGGCAGGGTTGGGCAATGAGCAGTTCTTC. Protein product: CASGLEAGLGNEQFF.